This T cell receptor beta chain was captured in a study of radiation and T cells in renal cell carcinoma. Study-wide results and limits: Baseline intratumoral clonotype presence is unknown without pretreatment biopsies. Top tumor clonotypes rose in blood 2 weeks post-radiation, then contracted.

Some clones are missing from TCRdb's copy, which holds only in-frame ones; the method was immunoSEQ multiplex PCR. The sample has about 130,000 clones, more than 75% seen once. Regarding time point: blood 2 weeks post-SBRT. As to treatment: 15 Gy SBRT to primary tumor, nephrectomy 4 weeks later. With 2 bases removed from V and 4 bases from J, the gap between germline ends came to 14 bases. CDR1 SGHVS and CDR2 FQNEAQ come from the germline V gene. This CDR3 spans 15 amino acids. Worth noting for this clone: What it binds is unknown.

The sample here was blood, taken from a patient whose treatment included radiotherapy and nephrectomy. This chain connects TRBV7-8 to TRBJ1-2; D possibly corresponds to TRBD1 (5 bases). The clonotype comes from a woman aged 65 to 85 with renal cell carcinoma. The CDR3 region is CASSLTEGLGYGYTF. For the CDR3, the DNA is TGTGCCAGCAGCTTAACCGAGGGGTTGGGCTATGGCTACACCTTC.